This entry features one TCR beta chain sequence. Per the original methods: The assay estimated nucleated cells by amplifying reference gene primers. Sequencing was performed with immunoSEQ multiplex PCR; in TCRdb, only in-frame clones are kept and a portion is missing. From that table come the V and J calls and clone size; the DNA was used to work out D and trimming. The sample has 150,000 or so clones, about four fifths seen once. This entry belongs to a study of blood T cell repertoires in COVID-19. CDR1 and CDR2 (germline): MNHNS, SASEGT. Deletions cut 8 bases from V and 0 bases from J, with 20 bases between. The CDR3 is 18 amino acids.

The chain has TRBV6-1 and TRBJ2-6, with D tentatively TRBD1 (6 bases). Source material: peripheral blood. The TCR originated in a human donor in a cohort sampled during active COVID-19. CDR3 loop: CASGGGSPFTSGANVLTF. CDR3 in DNA: TGTGCCAGCGGTGGGGGCAGCCCCTTCACCTCTGGGGCCAACGTCCTGACTTTC.